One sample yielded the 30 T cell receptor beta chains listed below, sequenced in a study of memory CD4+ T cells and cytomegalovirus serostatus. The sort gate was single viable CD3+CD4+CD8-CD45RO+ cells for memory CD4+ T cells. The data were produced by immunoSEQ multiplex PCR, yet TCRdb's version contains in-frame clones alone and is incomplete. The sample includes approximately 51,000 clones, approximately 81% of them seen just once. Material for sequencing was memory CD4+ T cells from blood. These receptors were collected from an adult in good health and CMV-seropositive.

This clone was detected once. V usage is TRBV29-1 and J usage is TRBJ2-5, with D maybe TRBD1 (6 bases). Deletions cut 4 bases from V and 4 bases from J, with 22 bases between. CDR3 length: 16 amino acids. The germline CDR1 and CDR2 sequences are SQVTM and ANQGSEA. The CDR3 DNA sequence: TGCAGCGTTGTATCGGTCGCGGCAGGGGCCCCAGAGACCCAGTACTTC. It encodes CSVVSVAAGAPETQYF. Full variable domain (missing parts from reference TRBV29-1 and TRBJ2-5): SAVISQKPSRDICQRGTSLTIQCQVDSQVTMMFWYRQQPGQSLTLIATANQGSEATYESGFVIDKFPISRPNLTFSTLTVSNMSPEDSSIYLCSVVSVAAGAPETQYFGPGTRLLVL.

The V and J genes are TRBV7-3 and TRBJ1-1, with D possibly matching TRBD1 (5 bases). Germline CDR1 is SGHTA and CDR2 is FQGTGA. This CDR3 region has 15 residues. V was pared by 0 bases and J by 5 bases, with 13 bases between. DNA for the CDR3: TGTGCCAGCAGCTTAACTTACGGGGGAGGAACTGAAGCTTTCTTT. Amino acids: CASSLTYGGGTEAFF.

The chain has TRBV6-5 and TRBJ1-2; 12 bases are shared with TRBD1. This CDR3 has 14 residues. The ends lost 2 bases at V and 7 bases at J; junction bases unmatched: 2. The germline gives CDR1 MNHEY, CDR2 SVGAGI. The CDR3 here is CASSYGTGGGGYTF. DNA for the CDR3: TGTGCCAGCAGTTACGGGACAGGGGGCGGTGGCTACACCTTC.

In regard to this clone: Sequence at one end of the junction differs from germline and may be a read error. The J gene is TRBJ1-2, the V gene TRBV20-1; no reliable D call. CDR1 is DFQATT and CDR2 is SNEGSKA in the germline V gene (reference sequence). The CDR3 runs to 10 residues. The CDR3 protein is CRRGGQVPFF. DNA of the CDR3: TGTAGACGAGGAGGTCAAGTGCCCTTCTTC.

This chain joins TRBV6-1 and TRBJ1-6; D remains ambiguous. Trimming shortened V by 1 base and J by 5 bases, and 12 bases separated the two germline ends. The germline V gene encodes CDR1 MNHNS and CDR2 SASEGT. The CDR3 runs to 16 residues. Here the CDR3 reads CASSEVISADNSPLHF. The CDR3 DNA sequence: TGTGCCAGCAGTGAAGTAATCTCGGCAGATAATTCACCCCTCCACTTT.

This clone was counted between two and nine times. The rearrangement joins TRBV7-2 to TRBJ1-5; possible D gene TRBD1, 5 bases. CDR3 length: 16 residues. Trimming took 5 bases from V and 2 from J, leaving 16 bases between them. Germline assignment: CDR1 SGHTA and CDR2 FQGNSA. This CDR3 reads CASSREGRAGNQPQHF. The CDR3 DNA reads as TGTGCCAGCAGCCGGGAGGGACGTGCGGGCAATCAGCCCCAGCATTTT.

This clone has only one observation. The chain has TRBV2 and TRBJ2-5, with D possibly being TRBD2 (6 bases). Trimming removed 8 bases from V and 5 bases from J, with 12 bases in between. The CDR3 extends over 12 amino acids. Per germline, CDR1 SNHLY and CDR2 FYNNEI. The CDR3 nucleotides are TGTGCCAGCGGGGAGGAGGGGGAGACCCAGTACTTC. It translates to CASGEEGETQYF.

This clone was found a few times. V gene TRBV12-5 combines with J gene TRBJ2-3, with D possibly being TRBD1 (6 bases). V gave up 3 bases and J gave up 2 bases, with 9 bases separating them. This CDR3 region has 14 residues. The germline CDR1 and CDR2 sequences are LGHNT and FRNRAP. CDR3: CASGFGQSTDTQYF. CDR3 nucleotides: TGTGCTAGTGGTTTCGGACAGTCCACAGATACGCAGTATTTT.

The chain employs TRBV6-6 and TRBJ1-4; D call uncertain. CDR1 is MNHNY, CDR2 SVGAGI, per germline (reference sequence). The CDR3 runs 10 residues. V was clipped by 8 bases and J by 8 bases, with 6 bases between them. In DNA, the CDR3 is TGTGCCAGCGGGAAAGAAAAACTGTTTTTT. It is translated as CASGKEKLFF.

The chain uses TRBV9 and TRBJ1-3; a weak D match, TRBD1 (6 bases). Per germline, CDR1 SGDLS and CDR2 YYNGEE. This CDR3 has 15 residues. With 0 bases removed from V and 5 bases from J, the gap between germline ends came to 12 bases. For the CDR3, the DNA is TGTGCCAGCAGCGTAGGTAGTCAGGGGAGAAACACCATATATTTT. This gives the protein CASSVGSQGRNTIYF.

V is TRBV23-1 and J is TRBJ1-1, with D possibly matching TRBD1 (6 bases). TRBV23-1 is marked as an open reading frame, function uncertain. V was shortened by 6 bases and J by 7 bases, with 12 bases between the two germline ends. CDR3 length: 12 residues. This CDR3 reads CASSQGKGEAFF. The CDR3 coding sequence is TGCGCCAGCAGCCAGGGGAAGGGTGAAGCTTTCTTT.

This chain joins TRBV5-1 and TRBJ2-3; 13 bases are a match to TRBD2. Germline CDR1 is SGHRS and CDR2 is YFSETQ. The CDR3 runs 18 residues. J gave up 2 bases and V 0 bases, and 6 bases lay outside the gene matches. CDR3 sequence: CASSLGLAGGQITDTQYF. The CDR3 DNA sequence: TGCGCCAGCAGCTTGGGACTAGCGGGGGGCCAAATCACAGATACGCAGTATTTT.

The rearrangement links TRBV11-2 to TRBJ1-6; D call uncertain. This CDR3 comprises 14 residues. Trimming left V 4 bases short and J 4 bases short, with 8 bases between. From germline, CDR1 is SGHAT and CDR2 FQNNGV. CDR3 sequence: CASSSIGYNSPLHF. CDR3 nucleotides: TGTGCCAGCAGCTCAATAGGGTATAATTCACCCCTCCACTTT.

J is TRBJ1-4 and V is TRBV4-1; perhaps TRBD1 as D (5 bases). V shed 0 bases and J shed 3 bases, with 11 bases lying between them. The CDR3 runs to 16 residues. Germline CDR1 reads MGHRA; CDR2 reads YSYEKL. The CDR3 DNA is TGCGCCAGCAGCCAAGACCAACCGGGGGCTAATGAAAAACTGTTTTTT. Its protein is CASSQDQPGANEKLFF.

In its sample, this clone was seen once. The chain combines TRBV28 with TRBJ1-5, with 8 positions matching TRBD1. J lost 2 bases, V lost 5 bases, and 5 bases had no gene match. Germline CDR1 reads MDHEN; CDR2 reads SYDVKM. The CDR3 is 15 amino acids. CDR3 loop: CASSPGQEGNQPQHF. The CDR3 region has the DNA TGTGCCAGCAGTCCGGGACAGGAGGGCAATCAGCCCCAGCATTTT.

CDR3 protein: CASSQGTSGARQETQYF. CDR3 coding DNA: TGTGCCAGCAGCCAAGGAACTAGCGGGGCCCGCCAAGAGACCCAGTACTTC. The gene calls are TRBV4-2 and TRBJ2-5, with TRBD2 identical over 10 bases. Germline V gene data show CDR1 as LGHNA and CDR2 as YNFKEQ. Trimming removed 1 base from V and 1 base from J; junction bases left unmatched: 6. The CDR3 sequence is 17 residues long.

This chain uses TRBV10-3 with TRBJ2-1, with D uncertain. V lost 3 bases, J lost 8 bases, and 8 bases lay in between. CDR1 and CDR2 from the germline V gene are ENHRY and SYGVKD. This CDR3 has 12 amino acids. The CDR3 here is CAISDDDDEQFF. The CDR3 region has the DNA TGTGCCATCAGTGATGACGACGATGAGCAGTTCTTC.

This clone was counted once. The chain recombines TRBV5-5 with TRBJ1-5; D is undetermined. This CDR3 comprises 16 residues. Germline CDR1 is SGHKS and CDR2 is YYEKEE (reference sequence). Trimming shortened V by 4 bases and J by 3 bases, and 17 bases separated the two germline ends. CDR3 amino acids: CASSPLGRADNQPQHF. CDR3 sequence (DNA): TGTGCCAGCAGCCCCTTAGGTCGGGCCGACAATCAGCCCCAGCATTTT. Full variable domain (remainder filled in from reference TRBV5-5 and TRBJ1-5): DAGVTQSPTHLIKTRGQQVTLRCSPISGHKSVSWYQQVLGQGPQFIFQYYEKEERGRGNFPDRFSARQFPNYSSELNVNALLLGDSALYLCASSPLGRADNQPQHFGDGTRLSIL.

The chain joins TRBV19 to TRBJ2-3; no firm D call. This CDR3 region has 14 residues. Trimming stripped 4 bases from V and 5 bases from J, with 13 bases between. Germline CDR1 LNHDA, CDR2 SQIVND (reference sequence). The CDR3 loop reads CASSREREVDTQYF. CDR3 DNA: TGTGCCAGTAGTAGAGAAAGGGAAGTAGATACGCAGTATTTT.

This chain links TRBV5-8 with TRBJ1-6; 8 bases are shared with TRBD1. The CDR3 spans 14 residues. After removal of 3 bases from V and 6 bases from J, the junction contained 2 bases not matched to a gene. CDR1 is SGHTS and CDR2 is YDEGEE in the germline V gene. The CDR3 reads CASSWDRTNSPLHF. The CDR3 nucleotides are TGTGCCAGCAGCTGGGACAGGACTAATTCACCCCTCCACTTT. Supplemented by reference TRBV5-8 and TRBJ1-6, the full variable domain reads EAGVTQSPTHLIKTRGQQATLRCSPISGHTSVYWYQQALGLGLQFLLWYDEGEERNRGNFPPRFSGRQFPNYSSELNVNALELEDSALYLCASSWDRTNSPLHFGNGTRLTVT.

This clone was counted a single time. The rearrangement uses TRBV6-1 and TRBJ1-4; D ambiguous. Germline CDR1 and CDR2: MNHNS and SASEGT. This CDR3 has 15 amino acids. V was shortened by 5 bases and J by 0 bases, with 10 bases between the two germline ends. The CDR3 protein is CASSSASATNEKLFF. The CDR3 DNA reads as TGTGCCAGCAGTTCCGCAAGTGCAACTAATGAAAAACTGTTTTTT.

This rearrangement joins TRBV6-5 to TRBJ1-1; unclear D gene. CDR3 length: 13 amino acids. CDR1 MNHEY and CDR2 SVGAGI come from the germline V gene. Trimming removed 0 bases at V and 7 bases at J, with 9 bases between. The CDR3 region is CASSYSARVEAFF. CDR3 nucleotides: TGTGCCAGCAGTTACTCAGCCCGGGTTGAAGCTTTCTTT.

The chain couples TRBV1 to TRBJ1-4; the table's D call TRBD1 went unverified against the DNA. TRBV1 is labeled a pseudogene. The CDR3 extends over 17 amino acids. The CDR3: CTSSQNIARGMNEKLFF. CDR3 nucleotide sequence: TGCACCAGCAGCCAAAATATCGCGAGGGGGATGAATGAAAAACTGTTTTTT.

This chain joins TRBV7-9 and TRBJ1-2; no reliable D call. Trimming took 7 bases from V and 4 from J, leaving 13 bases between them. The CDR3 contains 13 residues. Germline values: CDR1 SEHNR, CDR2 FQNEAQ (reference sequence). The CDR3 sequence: CASNPGDIYGYTF. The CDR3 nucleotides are TGTGCCAGCAACCCCGGGGATATCTATGGCTACACCTTC.

The CDR3 loop is CASSLGASGSTEAFF. The CDR3 nucleotides read TGCGCCAGCAGCTTGGGCGCCTCAGGGAGCACTGAAGCTTTCTTT. The genes are TRBV5-1 and TRBJ1-1; TRBD1 is a possible D gene (5 bases). Between the trimmed V and J ends, which lost 0 bases and 4 bases, there was a span of 13 bases. Germline loops: CDR1 SGHRS, CDR2 YFSETQ. This CDR3 is built from 15 residues.

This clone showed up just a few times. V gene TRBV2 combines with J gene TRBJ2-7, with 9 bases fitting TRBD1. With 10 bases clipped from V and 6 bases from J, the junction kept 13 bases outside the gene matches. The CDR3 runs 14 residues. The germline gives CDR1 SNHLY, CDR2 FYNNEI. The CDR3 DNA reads TGTGCCACCCAGGGATTACAGGGGGCTGGCGAGCAGTACTTC. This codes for CATQGLQGAGEQYF. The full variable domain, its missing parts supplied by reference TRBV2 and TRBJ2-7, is EPEVTQTPSHQVTQMGQEVILRCVPISNHLYFYWYRQILGQKVEFLVSFYNNEISEKSEIFDDQFSVERPDGSNFTLKIRSTKLEDSAMYFCATQGLQGAGEQYFGPGTRLTVT.

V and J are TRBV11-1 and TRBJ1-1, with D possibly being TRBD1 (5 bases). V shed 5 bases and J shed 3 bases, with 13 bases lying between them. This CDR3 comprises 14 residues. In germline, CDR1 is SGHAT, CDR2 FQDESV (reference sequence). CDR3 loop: CASSGGLGDTEAFF. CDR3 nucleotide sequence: TGTGCCAGCAGCGGGGGACTTGGGGACACTGAAGCTTTCTTT.

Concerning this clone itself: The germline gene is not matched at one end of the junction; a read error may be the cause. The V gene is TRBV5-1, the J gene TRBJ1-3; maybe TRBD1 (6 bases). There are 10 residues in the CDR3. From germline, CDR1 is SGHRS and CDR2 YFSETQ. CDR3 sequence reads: CASSGGPGGF. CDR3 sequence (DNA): TGCGCCAGCAGCGGGGGGCCGGGGGGTTTT.

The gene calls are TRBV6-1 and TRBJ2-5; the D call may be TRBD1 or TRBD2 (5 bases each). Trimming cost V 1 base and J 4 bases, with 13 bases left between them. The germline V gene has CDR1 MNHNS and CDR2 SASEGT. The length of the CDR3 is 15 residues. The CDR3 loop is CASSEGPGRGETQYF. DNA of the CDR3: TGTGCCAGCAGTGAAGGCCCGGGACGTGGAGAGACCCAGTACTTC.

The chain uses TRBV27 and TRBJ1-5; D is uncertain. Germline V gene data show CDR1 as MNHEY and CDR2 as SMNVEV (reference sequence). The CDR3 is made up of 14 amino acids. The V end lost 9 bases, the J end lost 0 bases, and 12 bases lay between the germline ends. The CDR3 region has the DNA TGTGCCAGTGGTCGGGATTATAGCAATCAGCCCCAGCATTTT. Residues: CASGRDYSNQPQHF.